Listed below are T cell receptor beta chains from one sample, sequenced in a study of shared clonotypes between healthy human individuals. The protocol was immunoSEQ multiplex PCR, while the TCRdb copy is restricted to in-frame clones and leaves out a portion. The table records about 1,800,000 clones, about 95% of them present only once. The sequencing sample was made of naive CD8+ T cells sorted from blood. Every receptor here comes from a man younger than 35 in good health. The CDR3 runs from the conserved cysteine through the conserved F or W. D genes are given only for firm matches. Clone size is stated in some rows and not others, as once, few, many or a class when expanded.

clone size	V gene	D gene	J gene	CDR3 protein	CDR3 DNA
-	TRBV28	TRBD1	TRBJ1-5	CASSGRDSLNQPQHF	TGTGCCAGCAGCGGTAGGGACAGCTTGAATCAGCCCCAGCATTTT
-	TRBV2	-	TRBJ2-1	CASSALALDNEQFF	TGTGCCAGCAGTGCTCTAGCTCTCGACAATGAGCAGTTCTTC
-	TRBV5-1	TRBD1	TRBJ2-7	CASRPTDRLHYEQYF	TGCGCCAGCCGCCCGACGGACAGGCTGCACTACGAGCAGTACTTC
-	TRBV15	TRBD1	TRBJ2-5	CATSRDTGQGETQYF	TGTGCCACCAGCAGAGATACGGGACAGGGCGAGACCCAGTACTTC
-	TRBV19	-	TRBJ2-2	CASNMGSVDPGELFF	TGTGCCAGTAATATGGGAAGTGTGGATCCCGGGGAGCTGTTTTTT
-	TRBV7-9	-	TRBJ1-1	CASSFIAGVVTEAFF	TGTGCCAGCAGCTTCATCGCAGGGGTGGTCACTGAAGCTTTCTTT
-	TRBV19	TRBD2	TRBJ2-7	CASSPGASGSYEQYF	TGTGCCAGTAGTCCCGGGGCTAGCGGGTCTTACGAGCAGTACTTC
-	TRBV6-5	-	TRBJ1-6	CASSYGYNSPLHF	TGTGCCAGCAGTTACGGTTATAATTCACCCCTCCACTTT
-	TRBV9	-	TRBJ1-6	CASSVEIGLNSPLHF	TGTGCCAGCAGCGTAGAAATAGGACTTAATTCACCCCTCCACTTT
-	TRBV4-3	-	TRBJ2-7	CASSQDGAVPYEQYF	TGCGCCAGCAGCCAAGATGGAGCGGTTCCCTACGAGCAGTACTTC
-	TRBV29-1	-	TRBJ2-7	CSVGVDYEQYF	TGCAGCGTTGGTGTCGATTACGAGCAGTACTTC
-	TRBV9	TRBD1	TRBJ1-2	CASSPTGDNGYTF	TGTGCCAGCAGCCCGACAGGGGACAATGGCTACACCTTC
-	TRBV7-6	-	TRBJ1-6	CASSQVLGGPLHF	TGTGCCAGCAGCCAAGTATTGGGAGGACCCCTCCACTTT
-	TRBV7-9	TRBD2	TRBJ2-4	CASSHTSVYLKNIQYF	TGTGCCAGCAGTCATACTAGCGTGTATCTCAAAAACATTCAGTACTTC
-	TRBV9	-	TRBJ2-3	CASSGETSTDTQYF	TGTGCCAGCAGCGGCGAGACTAGCACAGATACGCAGTATTTT
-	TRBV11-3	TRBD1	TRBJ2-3	CASSSGQGSDTQYF	TGTGCCAGCAGCTCCGGACAGGGGTCAGATACGCAGTATTTT
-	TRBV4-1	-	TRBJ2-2	CASSLTAAAAGELFF	TGCGCCAGCAGCCTAACCGCGGCCGCCGCGGGGGAGCTGTTTTTT
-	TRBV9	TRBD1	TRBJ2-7	CASSAGQGGAYEQYF	TGTGCCAGCAGCGCCGGACAGGGGGGTGCCTACGAGCAGTACTTC
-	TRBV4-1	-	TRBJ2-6	CASSDKEGANVLTF	TGCGCCAGCAGCGACAAAGAGGGAGCCAACGTCCTGACTTTC
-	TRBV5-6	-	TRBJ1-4	CASSLAPDRTNEKLFF	TGTGCCAGCAGCTTAGCGCCTGACAGAACTAATGAAAAACTGTTTTTT
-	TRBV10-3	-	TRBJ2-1	CATRGGSYNEQFF	TGTGCCACCCGGGGAGGTTCCTACAATGAGCAGTTCTTC
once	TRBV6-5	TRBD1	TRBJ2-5	CATFGQGLVETQYF	TGTGCCACCTTTGGACAGGGTTTAGTGGAGACCCAGTACTTC
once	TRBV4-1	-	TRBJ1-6	CASSHGGGDSPLHF	TGCGCCAGCAGCCACGGGGGTGGGGATTCACCCCTCCACTTT
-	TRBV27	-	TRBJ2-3	CASSSPVVGGPTDTQYF	TGTGCCAGCAGTTCCCCGGTGGTCGGGGGACCCACAGATACGCAGTATTTT
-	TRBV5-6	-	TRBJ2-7	CASSQGSRSYEQYF	TGTGCCAGCAGCCAAGGGTCGAGGTCCTACGAGCAGTACTTC
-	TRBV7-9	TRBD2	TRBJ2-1	CASSSSSSGVYNEQFF	TGTGCCAGCAGCTCCTCATCTAGCGGGGTTTACAATGAGCAGTTCTTC
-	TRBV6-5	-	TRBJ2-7	CASSYSGLSYEQYF	TGTGCCAGCAGTTACTCCGGCCTCTCCTACGAGCAGTACTTC
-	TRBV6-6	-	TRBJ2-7	CASSYADGSSYEQYF	TGTGCCAGCAGTTACGCCGACGGGAGCTCCTACGAGCAGTACTTC
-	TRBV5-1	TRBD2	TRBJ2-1	CASSLEASGTYNEQFF	TGCGCCAGCAGCTTGGAGGCTAGCGGTACCTACAATGAGCAGTTCTTC
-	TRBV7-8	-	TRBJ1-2	CASSLERTTNYGYTF	TGTGCCAGCAGCTTAGAGCGGACTACTAACTATGGCTACACCTTC
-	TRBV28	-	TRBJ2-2	CASSFPMNTGELFF	TGTGCCAGCAGTTTCCCCATGAACACCGGGGAGCTGTTTTTT
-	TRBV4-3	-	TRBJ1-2	CASSQDGTGYTF	TGCGCCAGCAGCCAAGATGGGACTGGCTACACCTTC
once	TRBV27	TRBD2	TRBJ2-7	CATYKSGGSLSEQYF	TGTGCCACCTATAAATCCGGCGGGAGCTTGAGCGAGCAGTACTTC
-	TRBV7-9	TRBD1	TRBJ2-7	CASSLEGGRGEQYF	TGTGCCAGCAGCTTAGAAGGGGGCCGTGGCGAGCAGTACTTC
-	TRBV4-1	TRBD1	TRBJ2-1	CASSPGQGFLNEQFF	TGCGCCAGCAGCCCTGGACAGGGGTTTCTTAATGAGCAGTTCTTC
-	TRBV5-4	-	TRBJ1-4	CASSLSGEKLFF	TGTGCCAGCAGCTTGTCTGGTGAAAAACTGTTTTTT
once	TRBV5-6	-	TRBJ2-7	CASSFVGGWEQYF	TGTGCCAGCAGCTTTGTGGGGGGCTGGGAGCAGTACTTC